This T cell receptor (beta chain) stems from a study of cytomegalovirus exposure and HLA in healthy donors (dated by TCRdb to 2016 to 2017). Broadly, across the study: According to a later analysis, one platform produced both the roughly 130 validation repertoires and the approximately 670 repertoires of the first cohort. The study was designed to test whether signatures of past pathogen exposure could be identified by cataloging public T cell receptors. In addition to the first cohort of 650 to 800 subjects, a separate validation cohort of some 120 different subjects was used. High-throughput TCR immunosequencing, statistical association of individual TCRs with disease status, and machine learning were combined to predict cytomegalovirus infection status. The full study reports these points: All 120 or so repertoires were used to score co-occurrence in the validation cohort in a later analysis, because that analysis had no HLA typing for the cohort. In the study, 164 TCR beta chains were listed as associated with cytomegalovirus. Three of the identified cytomegalovirus-associated TCR beta chains were confirmed in vitro to be specific for cytomegalovirus antigens. In both the original and validation cohorts, the classifier was reported to diagnose cytomegalovirus status with high specificity and sensitivity. Subsequent analysis determined that TCRs grouped into clusters in the first cohort also showed a tendency toward co-occurrence across the 130 or so validation repertoires, and 94% of cluster scores exceeded 0. Most TCR sequences were observed very rarely across donors, whereas some public TCRs were present in many individuals. According to the authors, the approach could potentially be generalized to other disease states and immunological phenotypes.

Separate from the approximately 700-subject first cohort, the validation cohort of around 130 subjects was the group to which the donors belonged. Libraries were made using the immunoSEQ multiplex PCR assay. Turning to the authors' computational methods: A statistical classification framework was built to diagnose cytomegalovirus status from the catalog of TCR beta chain sequences. TCRdb provides this immuneACCESS table in a form limited to in-frame rearrangements. Some clones are lacking; in checked studies, under half of them reflect an unresolved V gene, and why the rest are absent is not known. Clonal size and the V and J genes are those of that table, whereas D and trimming came from the DNA. The sample profile shows 120,000 or so clones; around 85% of them were found once. The ten biggest clones cover 2.1% of the sample. Concerning this clone: The specificity of this receptor is unknown. Qualities for individual bases were not recorded, and no much larger clone is one base off.

CDR1 MNHNS and CDR2 SASEGT are derived from the germline V gene. The CDR3 covers 15 residues, taking in both the cysteine and the phenylalanine. Just the 45-base CDR3 DNA is kept, in frame starting at base 1. Unmatched junction bases come to 9, with V trimmed by 5 bases and J by 4 bases. The V gene is TRBV6-1 and the J gene is TRBJ1-2, and 8 bases in between align with TRBD1. The source is a woman aged 25 to 39 in good health and CMV-seronegative. The sample consisted of PBMCs. The DNA sequence is TGTGCCAGCAGTAAGACAGGGGTCGAGGGCTATGGCTACACCTTC. This translates into CASSKTGVEGYGYTF.